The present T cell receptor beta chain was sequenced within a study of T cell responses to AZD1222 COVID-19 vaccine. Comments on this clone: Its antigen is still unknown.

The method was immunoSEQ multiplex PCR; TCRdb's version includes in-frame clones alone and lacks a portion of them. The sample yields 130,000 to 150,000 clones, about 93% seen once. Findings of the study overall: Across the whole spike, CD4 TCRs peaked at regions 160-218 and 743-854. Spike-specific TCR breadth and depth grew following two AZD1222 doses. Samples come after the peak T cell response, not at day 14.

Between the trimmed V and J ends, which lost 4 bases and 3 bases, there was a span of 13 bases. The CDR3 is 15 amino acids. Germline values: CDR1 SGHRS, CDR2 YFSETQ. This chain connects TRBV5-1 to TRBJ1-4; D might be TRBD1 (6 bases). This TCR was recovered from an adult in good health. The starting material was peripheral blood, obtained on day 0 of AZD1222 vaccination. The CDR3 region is CASSDPQGSNEKLFF. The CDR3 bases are TGCGCCAGCAGCGATCCACAGGGTTCTAATGAAAAACTGTTTTTT.